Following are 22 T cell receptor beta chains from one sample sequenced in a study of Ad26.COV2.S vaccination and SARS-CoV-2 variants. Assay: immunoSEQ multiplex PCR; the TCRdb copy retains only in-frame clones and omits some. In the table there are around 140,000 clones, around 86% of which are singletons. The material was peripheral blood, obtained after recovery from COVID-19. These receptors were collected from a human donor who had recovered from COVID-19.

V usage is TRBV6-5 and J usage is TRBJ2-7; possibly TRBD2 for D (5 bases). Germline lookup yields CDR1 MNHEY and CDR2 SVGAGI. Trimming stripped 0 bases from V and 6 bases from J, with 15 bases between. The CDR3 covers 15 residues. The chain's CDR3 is CASSYSSLYEGEQYF. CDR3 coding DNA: TGTGCCAGCAGTTACTCTTCGCTTTACGAGGGCGAGCAGTACTTC.

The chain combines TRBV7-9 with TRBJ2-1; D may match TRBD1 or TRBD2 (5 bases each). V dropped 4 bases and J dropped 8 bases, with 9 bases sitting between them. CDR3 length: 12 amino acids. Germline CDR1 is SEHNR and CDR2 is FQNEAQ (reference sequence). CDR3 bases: TGTGCCAGCAGCTCTGTGGGACATGAGCAGTTCTTC. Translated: CASSSVGHEQFF.

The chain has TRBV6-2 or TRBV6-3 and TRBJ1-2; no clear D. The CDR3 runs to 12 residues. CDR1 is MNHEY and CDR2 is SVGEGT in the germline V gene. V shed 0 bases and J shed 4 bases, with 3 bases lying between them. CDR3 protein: CASSYSTYGYTF. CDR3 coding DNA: TGTGCCAGCAGTTACTCAACCTATGGCTACACCTTC.

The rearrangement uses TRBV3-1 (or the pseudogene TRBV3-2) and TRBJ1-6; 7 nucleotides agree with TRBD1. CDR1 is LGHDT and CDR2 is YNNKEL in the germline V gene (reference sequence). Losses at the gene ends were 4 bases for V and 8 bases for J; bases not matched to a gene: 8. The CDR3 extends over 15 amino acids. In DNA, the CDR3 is TGTGCCAGCAGCCGAGGACAGGTTGTGCATTCACCCCTCCACTTT. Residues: CASSRGQVVHSPLHF.

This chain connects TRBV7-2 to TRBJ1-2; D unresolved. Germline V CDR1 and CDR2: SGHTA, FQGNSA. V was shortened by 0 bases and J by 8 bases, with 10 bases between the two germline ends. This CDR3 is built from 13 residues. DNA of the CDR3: TGTGCCAGCAGCTTAGCCATGCTCTTCGGCTACACCTTC. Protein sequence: CASSLAMLFGYTF.

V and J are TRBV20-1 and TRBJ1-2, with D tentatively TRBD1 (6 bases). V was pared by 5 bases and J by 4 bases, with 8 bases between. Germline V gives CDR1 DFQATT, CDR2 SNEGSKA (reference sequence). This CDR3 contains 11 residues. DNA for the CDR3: TGCAGTGCTTTGACAGGCTATGGCTACACCTTC. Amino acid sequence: CSALTGYGYTF.

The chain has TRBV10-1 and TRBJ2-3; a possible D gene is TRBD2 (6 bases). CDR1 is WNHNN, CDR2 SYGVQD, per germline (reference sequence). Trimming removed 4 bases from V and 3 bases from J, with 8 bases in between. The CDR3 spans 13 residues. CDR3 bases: TGCGCCAGCAGTGGGGAGGTAACAGATACGCAGTATTTT. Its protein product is CASSGEVTDTQYF.

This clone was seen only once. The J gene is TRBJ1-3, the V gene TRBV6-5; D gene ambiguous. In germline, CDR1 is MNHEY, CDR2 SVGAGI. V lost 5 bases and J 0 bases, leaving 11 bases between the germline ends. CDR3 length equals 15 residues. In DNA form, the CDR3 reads TGTGCCAGCAGTCCCGGGAGGCACTCTGGAAACACCATATATTTT. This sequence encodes CASSPGRHSGNTIYF.

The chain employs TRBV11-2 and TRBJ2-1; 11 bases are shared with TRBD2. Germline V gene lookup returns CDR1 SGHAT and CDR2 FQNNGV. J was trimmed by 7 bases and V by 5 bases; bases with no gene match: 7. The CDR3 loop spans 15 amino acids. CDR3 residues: CASSTLAGGLNEQFF. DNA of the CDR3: TGTGCCAGCAGCACCTTAGCGGGGGGGCTGAATGAGCAGTTCTTC.

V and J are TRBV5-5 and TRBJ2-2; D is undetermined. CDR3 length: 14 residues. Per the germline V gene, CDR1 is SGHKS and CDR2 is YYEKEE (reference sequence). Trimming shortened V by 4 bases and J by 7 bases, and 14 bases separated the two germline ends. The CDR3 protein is CASSLLPFGGELFF. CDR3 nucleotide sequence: TGTGCCAGCAGCCTTCTCCCTTTTGGCGGGGAGCTGTTTTTT.

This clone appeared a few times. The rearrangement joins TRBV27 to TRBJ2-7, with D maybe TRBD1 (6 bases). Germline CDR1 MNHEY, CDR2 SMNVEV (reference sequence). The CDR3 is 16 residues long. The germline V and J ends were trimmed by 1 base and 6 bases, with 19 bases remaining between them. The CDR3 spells CASSLLGAGTRGEQYF. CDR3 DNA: TGTGCCAGCAGTTTATTGGGGGCAGGCACAAGGGGCGAGCAGTACTTC.

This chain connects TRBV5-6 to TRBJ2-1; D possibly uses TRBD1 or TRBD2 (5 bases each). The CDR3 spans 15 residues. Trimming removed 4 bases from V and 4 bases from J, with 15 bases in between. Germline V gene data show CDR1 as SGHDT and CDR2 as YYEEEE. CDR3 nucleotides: TGTGCCAGCAGCCCGGGGCCCGCCGTTTACAATGAGCAGTTCTTC. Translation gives CASSPGPAVYNEQFF.

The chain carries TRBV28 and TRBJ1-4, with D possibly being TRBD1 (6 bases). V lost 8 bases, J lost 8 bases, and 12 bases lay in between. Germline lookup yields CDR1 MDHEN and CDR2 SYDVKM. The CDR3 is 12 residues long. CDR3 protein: CASFTGNEKLFF. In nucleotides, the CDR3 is TGTGCCAGCTTTACAGGGAACGAAAAACTGTTTTTT.

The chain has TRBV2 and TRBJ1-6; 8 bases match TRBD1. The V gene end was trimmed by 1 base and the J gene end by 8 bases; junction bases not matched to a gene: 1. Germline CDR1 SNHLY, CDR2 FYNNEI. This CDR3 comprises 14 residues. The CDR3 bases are TGTGCCAGCAGTGAAGGGACAGGGTATTCACCCCTCCACTTT. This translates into CASSEGTGYSPLHF. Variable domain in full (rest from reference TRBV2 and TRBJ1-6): EPEVTQTPSHQVTQMGQEVILRCVPISNHLYFYWYRQILGQKVEFLVSFYNNEISEKSEIFDDQFSVERPDGSNFTLKIRSTKLEDSAMYFCASSEGTGYSPLHFGNGTRLTVT.

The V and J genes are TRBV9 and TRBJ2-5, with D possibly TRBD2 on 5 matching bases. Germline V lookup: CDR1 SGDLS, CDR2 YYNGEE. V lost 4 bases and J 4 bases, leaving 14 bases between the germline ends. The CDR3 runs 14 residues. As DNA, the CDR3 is TGTGCCAGCAGCCCGTCGGGATTCCGAGAGACCCAGTACTTC. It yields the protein CASSPSGFRETQYF.

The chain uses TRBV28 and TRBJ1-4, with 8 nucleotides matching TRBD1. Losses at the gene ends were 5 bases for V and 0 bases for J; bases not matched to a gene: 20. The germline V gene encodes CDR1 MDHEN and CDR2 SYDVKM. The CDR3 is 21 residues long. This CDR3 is CASSKGQAKVSIVATNEKLFF. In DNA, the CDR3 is TGTGCCAGCAGTAAGGGACAGGCTAAGGTGTCTATTGTGGCAACTAATGAAAAACTGTTTTTT.

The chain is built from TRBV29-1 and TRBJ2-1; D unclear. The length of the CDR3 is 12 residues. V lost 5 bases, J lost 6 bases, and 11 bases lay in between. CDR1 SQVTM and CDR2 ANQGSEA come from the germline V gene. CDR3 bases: TGCAGCGTTTCGACAAGTTTCAATGAGCAGTTCTTC. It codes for CSVSTSFNEQFF.

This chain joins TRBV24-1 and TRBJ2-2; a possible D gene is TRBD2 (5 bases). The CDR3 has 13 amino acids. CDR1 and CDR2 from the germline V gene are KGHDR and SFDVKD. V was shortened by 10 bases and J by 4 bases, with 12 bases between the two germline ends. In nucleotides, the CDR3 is TGTGCCACTCAACACGGACTCACCGGGGAGCTGTTTTTT. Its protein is CATQHGLTGELFF.

The CDR3 DNA is TGTGCCAGCAGTGAAAAGGCGGGATCCGGGGCCAACGTCCTGACTTTC. Amino acid sequence: CASSEKAGSGANVLTF. The genes are TRBV6-1 and TRBJ2-6; weak D call: TRBD2 (6 bases). The CDR3 runs 16 residues. V lost 2 bases and J 4 bases, leaving 12 bases between the germline ends. Germline-derived CDR1 and CDR2 are MNHNS and SASEGT.

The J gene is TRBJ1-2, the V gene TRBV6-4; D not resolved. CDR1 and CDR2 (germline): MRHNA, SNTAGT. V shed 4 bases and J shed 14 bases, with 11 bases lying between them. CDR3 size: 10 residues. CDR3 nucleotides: TGTGCCAGCAGTGGAAGGTGGGGTACCTTC. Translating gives CASSGRWGTF.

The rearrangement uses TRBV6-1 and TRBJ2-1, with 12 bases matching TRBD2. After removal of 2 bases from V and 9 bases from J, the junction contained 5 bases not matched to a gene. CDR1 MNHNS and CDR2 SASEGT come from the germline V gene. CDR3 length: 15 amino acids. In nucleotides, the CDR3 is TGTGCCAGCAGTGAACTAGCGGGGGGGCGGGCTGAGCAGTTCTTC. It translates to CASSELAGGRAEQFF.

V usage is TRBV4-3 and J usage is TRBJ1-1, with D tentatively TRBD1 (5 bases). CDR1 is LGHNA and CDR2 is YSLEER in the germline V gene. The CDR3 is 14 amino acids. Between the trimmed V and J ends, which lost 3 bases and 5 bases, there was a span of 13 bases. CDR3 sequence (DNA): TGCGCCAGCAGCCAGGGTGGGGGAAGGACTGAAGCTTTCTTT. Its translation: CASSQGGGRTEAFF.